Given below is one T cell receptor (beta chain) in context. This clonotype was seen many times. No cognate antigen has been identified for it. No per-base quality is available; no much larger clone lies one base away. The data belong to a study of T cells in Graves' hyperthyroidism and ophthalmopathy (dated by TCRdb to the late 2010s). Some background on the complete study: Peripheral blood was sampled at the time of initial diagnosis, prior to any treatment. A discovery cohort of fewer than 110 patients, approximately 45 with Graves' ophthalmopathy and approximately 60 with stable Graves' hyperthyroidism, was used to find distinguishing TCR V-J signatures. Prospective prediction of ophthalmopathy was tested in an independent validation cohort consisting of about 19 hyperthyroidism patients and 15 to 17 patients who later progressed to ophthalmopathy. For training and testing, the 100 or so patients in the discovery cohort were randomly divided in a 7:3 ratio. The study also compared thyroid tissue and blood T-cell repertoires from roughly 6 Graves' hyperthyroidism patients. Following sampling, methimazole starting at 30 mg daily was given to hyperthyroidism patients, and high-dose intravenous methylprednisolone was given to ophthalmopathy patients. The paper reports TCR Vbeta CDR3 sequencing of some 140 peripheral blood samples: 40 to 45 ophthalmopathy, fewer than 80 hyperthyroidism and approximately 17 progressor patients. Study-wide conclusions, independent of this receptor: In cross-validation, a model built on a 13 V-J signature told ophthalmopathy apart from stable hyperthyroidism with 87.88% sensitivity and roughly 83% specificity, and in testing the same model reached 80%/75%. Blood samples also contained most of the expanded thyroid clonotypes (frequency above 0.001), which suggests that blood repertoires may reflect thyroid immune responses. During validation, the model predicted progression to ophthalmopathy a median of about 5.9 months ahead of onset, with more than 60% sensitivity and 72.22% specificity. No statistical method was used to set the sample size in advance, and investigators knew the group allocation.

The TCR beta CDR3 regions were amplified from the RNA transcripts. A first-round RT-PCR of the TCR CDR3 used the HTBI primer set with the Qiagen OneStep RT-PCR kit. The libraries were constructed in a second round of multiplex PCR and then size-selected and purified. The libraries were sequenced on an Illumina HiSeq2000 using paired-end 100 bp reads. Regarding the original processing steps: SOAPnuke was used to process the raw data, throwing out any read that contained adapters or uncalled bases, had a mean Phred below 15, or lacked an exact constant-primer or identifier match. COPE v1.2.5 was used to merge high-quality paired reads, and clonotypes were defined as unique nucleotide sequences. MiTCR v1.1 was used to align the clonotypes against IMGT TRBV, TRBD and TRBJ reference segments. Analysis was restricted to V-J combinations with a frequency above 0.0001, which covered roughly 99% of repertoires. The TCS score was defined as the ratio of F50 (clonal expansion) to E x V (chaos), calculated using BLOSUM62-based TCRdist between CDR3 peptides within each V-J. Welch's t-statistics and random forest reduced several hundred V-J features to about 13, which were used in a naive Bayes classifier (R e1071). TCRdb ran its own pipeline on the public reads, namely fastp trimming at Q25 and MiXCR clone calling, and kept in-frame beta chains. Each CDR3 protein gets just one entry, which takes the most common genes and DNA from the rows behind it. The V and J calls follow TCRdb's processing rather than the paper's. The sample has 550,000 to 800,000 distinct CDR3 sequences on record, about 17% of them singletons. Around 7.7% of the sample rests with the top ten.

A patient counted as having stable Graves' hyperthyroidism if no progression to ophthalmopathy occurred over 18 months of follow-up. Hyperthyroidism patients were aged 18 to 65 years and newly diagnosed, with disease duration of less than 2 months. The study excluded patients with uncontrolled infections, other autoimmune diseases, pregnancy or lactation. Diagnoses were based on clinical symptoms, serum thyroxine and TRAb, thyroid ultrasound and orbital computed tomography. PBMCs were separated from roughly 9.6 ml of fresh peripheral blood using Ficoll-Paque density gradient centrifugation. Total RNA was extracted using Trizol reagent, and RNA quality was assessed on an Agilent 2100 Bioanalyzer. At the junction V is shortened by 6 bases and J by 9 bases, with 15 bases in between. The CDR3 runs 13 amino acids, cysteine and phenylalanine included. CDR3 DNA only is kept here, 39 bases in frame from base 1.

The chain joins TRBV12-3 or TRBV12-4 to TRBJ2-1; matching of 5 bases hints at TRBD2 as the D gene. The receptor's source is a man younger than 35 with Graves' hyperthyroidism. What was sequenced was blood. The DNA sequence is given as TGTGCCAGCAGCCCCGTACTAGAGGGTGAGCAGTTCTTC. This codes for CASSPVLEGEQFF.